This T cell receptor (beta chain) was recorded in a study of CD49a tissue-resident CD8 T cells in human skin (TCRdb year 2017). Describing the broader study: Subsets of tissue-resident memory CD8+ T cells in human skin, defined by their expression of CD49a, CD69 and CD103, were what the study examined.

For four or five healthy donors, CD8+ T cells were sorted from blood, dermis and epidermis, and the TCR beta CDR3 regions of these cells were analysed. Both blood and skin samples were provided by each TCR-sequenced donor, and all TCR-sequenced donors were healthy individuals. Sorting was used to isolate CD8+ T cell populations prior to TCR beta sequencing. The method was the immunoSEQ multiplex PCR assay. Processing in the source paper ran as follows. How frequently each TCR V beta family was used was compared between the sorted CD8+ T cell populations from blood, dermis and epidermis. In its TCRdb copy, this immuneACCESS table keeps in-frame sequences only and misses some clones. Where compared with another copy, unresolved V genes explain less than half of these, and the others have no known cause. D and trimming come from the DNA, and the V and J calls and clone size come from that table. Across this sample there are around 970 clones, with about 70% seen only once. Clones ranked in the top ten supply 40% to 50% of the sample.

The CDR3 holds 15 amino acids from the cysteine to the phenylalanine. The read is trimmed to its CDR3 DNA, 45 bases read in frame from base 1. For CDR1 and CDR2, the germline V gene lists SGHAT and FQNNGV. Trimming takes 1 base off V and 2 bases off J; junction bases not matched to a gene: 4. This clone was detected once. Its specific antigen is unknown. Base quality data are lacking; no much larger clone is found one base away. The sequence joins TRBV11-2 to TRBJ2-5; TRBD2 lines up with 7 middle nucleotides. The sequencing input was CLA- CD8+ effector memory T cells sorted from blood. The source is a human donor in good health. For the CDR3, the sequence is CASSLGLAEQETQYF. The sequenced DNA: TGTGCCAGCAGCTTAGGGCTAGCGGAGCAAGAGACCCAGTACTTC.